This T cell receptor beta chain was retrieved from a study of T cells after yellow fever vaccination. Study findings and constraints: The CD4 and CD8 compartments had a small share of their clonotypes in common.

On this clonotype itself: Its specificity is not known.

Via MiXCR, TCRdb re-called the 5' RACE reads, giving one row per CDR3 protein. This sample has about 210,000 distinct CDR3 sequences; 2.5% to 3.5% occur once, and the top ten carry 3.2%. The CDR3 spans 13 residues. Germline values: CDR1 DFQATT, CDR2 SNEGSKA (reference sequence). The trim removed 6 bases at V and 2 bases at J, leaving 4 bases unmatched. The genes are TRBV20-1 and TRBJ1-2; TRBD1 matches 9 bases. The source of this sequence is a man younger than 35 who received the YFV17D yellow fever vaccine. The specimen comprised CD4+ T cells sorted from PBMCs, sampled 10 days after the yellow fever booster vaccination. DNA for the CDR3: TGCAGTGCACTACAGGGGGCCAACTATGGCTACACCTTC. Its translation: CSALQGANYGYTF.